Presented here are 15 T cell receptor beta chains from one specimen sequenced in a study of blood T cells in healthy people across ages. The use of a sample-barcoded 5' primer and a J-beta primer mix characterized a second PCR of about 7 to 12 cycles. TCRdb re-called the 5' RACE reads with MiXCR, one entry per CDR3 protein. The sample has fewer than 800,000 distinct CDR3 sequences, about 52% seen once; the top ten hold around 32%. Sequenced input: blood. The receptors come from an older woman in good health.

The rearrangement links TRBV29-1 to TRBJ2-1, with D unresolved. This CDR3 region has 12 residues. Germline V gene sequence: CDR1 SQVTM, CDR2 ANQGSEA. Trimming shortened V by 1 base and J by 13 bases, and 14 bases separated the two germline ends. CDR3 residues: CSVEVQQETQFF. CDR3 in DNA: TGCAGCGTTGAAGTACAGCAAGAGACCCAGTTCTTC.

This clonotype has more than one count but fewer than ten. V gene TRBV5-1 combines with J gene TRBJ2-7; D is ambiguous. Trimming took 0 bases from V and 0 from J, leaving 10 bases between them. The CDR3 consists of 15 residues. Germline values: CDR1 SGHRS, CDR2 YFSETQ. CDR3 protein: CASSLGRASSYEQYF. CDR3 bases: TGCGCCAGCAGCTTGGGTAGGGCAAGCTCCTACGAGCAGTACTTC.

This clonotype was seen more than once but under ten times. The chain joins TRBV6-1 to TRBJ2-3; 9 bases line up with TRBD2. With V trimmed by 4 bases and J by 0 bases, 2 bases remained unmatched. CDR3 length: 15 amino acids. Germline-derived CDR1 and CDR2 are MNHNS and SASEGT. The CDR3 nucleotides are TGTGCCAGCAGTGTAGCGGGAGCCAGCACAGATACGCAGTATTTT. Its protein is CASSVAGASTDTQYF.

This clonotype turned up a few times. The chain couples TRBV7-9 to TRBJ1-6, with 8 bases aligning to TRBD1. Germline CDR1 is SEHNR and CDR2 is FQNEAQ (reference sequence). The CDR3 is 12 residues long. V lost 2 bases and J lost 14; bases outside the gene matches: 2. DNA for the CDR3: TGTGCCAGCAGCTTACGGACAGGGACCCTCCACTTT. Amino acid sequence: CASSLRTGTLHF.

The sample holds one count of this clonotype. CDR3 protein: CASSLSAGARTDTQYF. CDR3 DNA: TGTGCCAGCAGTCTTTCCGCCGGGGCCCGCACAGATACGCAGTATTTT. The V call is TRBV12-3 or TRBV12-4, the J call TRBJ2-3; the D gene could be TRBD1 or TRBD2 (5 bases each). This CDR3 contains 16 residues. Trimming pared 5 bases from V and 1 base from J, leaving 16 bases between.

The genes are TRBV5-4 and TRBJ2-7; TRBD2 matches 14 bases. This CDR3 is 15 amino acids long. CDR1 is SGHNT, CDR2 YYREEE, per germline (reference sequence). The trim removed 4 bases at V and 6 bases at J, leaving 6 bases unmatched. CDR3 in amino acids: CASSEGLAGACEQYF. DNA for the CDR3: TGTGCCAGCAGCGAGGGACTAGCGGGAGCCTGCGAGCAGTACTTC.

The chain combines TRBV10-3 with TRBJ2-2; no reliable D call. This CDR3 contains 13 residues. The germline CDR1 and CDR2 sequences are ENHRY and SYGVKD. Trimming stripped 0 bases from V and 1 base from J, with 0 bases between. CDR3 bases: TGTGCCATCAGTGAGTCGAACACCGGGGAGCTGTTTTTT. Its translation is CAISESNTGELFF.

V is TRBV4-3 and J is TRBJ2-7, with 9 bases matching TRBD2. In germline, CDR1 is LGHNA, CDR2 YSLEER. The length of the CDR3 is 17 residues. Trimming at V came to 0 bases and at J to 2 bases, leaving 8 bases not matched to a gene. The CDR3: CASSQDTTAGGTYEQYF. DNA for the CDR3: TGCGCCAGCAGCCAAGATACTACGGCGGGAGGGACCTACGAGCAGTACTTC.

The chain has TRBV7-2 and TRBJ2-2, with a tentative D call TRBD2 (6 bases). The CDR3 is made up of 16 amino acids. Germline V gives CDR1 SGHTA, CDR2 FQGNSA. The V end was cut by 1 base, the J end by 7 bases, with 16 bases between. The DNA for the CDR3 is TGTGCCAGCAGCTTAGGGGCGGGGAGTGGTCACGGGGAGCTGTTTTTT. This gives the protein CASSLGAGSGHGELFF.

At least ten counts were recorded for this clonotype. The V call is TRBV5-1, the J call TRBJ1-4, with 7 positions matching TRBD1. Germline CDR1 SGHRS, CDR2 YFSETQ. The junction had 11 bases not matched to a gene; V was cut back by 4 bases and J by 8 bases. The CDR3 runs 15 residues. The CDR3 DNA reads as TGCGCCAGCAGCCCGGAGGCGGGACAGTCAGAAAAACTGTTTTTT. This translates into CASSPEAGQSEKLFF.

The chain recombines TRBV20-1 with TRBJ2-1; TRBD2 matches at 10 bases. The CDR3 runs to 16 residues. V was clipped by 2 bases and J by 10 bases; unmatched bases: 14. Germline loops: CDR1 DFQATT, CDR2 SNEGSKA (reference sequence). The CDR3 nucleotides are TGCAGTGCTAGACGCCTAAGCGGGAGGGTAGCGGGGGAGCAGTTCTTC. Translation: CSARRLSGRVAGEQFF.

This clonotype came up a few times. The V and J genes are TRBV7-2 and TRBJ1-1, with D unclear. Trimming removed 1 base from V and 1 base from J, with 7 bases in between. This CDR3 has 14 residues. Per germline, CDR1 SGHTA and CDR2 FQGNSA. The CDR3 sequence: CASSLVGPNTEAFF. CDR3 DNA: TGTGCCAGCAGCTTAGTCGGCCCGAACACTGAAGCTTTCTTT.

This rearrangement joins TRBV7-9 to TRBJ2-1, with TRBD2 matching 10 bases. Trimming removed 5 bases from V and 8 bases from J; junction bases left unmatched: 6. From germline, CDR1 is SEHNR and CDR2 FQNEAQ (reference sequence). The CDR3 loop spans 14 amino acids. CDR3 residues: CASSPSGSLHEQFF. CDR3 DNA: TGTGCCAGCAGCCCTAGCGGGAGCCTCCATGAGCAGTTCTTC.

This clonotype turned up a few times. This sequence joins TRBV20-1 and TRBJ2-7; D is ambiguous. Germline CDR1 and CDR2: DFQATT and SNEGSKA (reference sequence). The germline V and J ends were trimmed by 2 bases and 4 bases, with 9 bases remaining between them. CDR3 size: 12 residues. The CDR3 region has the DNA TGCAGTGCTAGACAACCCCCGTACGAGCAGTACTTC. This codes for CSARQPPYEQYF.

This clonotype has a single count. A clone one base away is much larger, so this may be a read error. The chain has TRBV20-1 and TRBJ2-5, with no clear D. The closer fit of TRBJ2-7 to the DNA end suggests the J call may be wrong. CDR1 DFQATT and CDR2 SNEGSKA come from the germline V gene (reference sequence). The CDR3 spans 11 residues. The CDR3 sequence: CIARDLYEQYF. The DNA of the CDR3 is TGCATTGCTAGAGATCTCTACGAGCAGTACTTC.